This TCR beta chain was observed in a study of beta chain features in type 1 diabetes. Study observations and caveats: Moderate but significant shortening of TCRB CDR3s was recorded in all four CD4+ subsets from Type 1 diabetes patients.

This clone turned up a few times. Its specificity is unknown. cDNA synthesis used the whole RNA isolate, giving expressed TCRB sequences. Clones were sequenced by immunoSEQ multiplex PCR, and TCRdb holds only the in-frame ones, with some missing. Among hundreds of thousands of clones listed, about 14% were seen once. Germline V CDR1 and CDR2: SQVTM, ANQGSEA. This CDR3 is built from 15 residues. After removal of 6 bases from V and 4 bases from J, the junction contained 12 bases not matched to a gene. CD4+ naive, central memory, regulatory and stem cell-like memory cells were sorted via CD45RO/CCR7/CD25/CD127/CD95/CD27.

Material for sequencing was naive CD4+ T cells from blood. This sequence originates from a man between 18 and 29 years old with type 1 diabetes. The V and J genes are TRBV29-1 and TRBJ1-1; 9 bases line up with TRBD1. CDR3 sequence: CSVRKTRDRATEAFF. The CDR3 DNA sequence: TGCAGCGTCCGAAAAACGAGGGACAGGGCCACTGAAGCTTTCTTT.